Following are 14 T cell receptor beta chains from one sample sequenced in a study of T cells in women clearing cervical HPV infection (dated by TCRdb to 2016 to 2019). Receptor amplification or capture employed the immunoSEQ multiplex PCR assay. The table was pulled from immuneACCESS by TCRdb, which kept in-frame rearrangements only. Such tables lose some clones; where checked, under half of the loss comes from unresolved V genes, and the rest has no known cause. The sample's own table lists some 11,000 clones. The ten largest make up approximately 20% of the sample. Sequencing was done on a sample of blood buffy coat. Receptors originate from a woman aged 18 to 75 with a cervical HPV16 infection that either progressed to CIN3+ or cleared (not recorded which).

Concerning this clone itself: The sequence runs out 3 residues before the end of the CDR3; the remainder is reconstructed from the germline J gene. V is TRBV19 and J is TRBJ2-7, with D possibly TRBD1 on 6 matching bases. V was clipped by 3 bases and J by 6 bases, with 12 bases between them. The CDR3 has 13 amino acids. From germline, CDR1 is LNHDA and CDR2 SQIVND (reference sequence). The DNA read from the CDR3 is TGTGCCAGTAGTATTGTGACAGGAGGCGAG. This translates into CASSIVTGGE. The full-length CDR3 reads as CASSIVTGGEQYF. The full variable domain, in which reference TRBV19 and TRBJ2-7 provide the parts outside the CDR3, is DGGITQSPKYLFRKEGQNVTLSCEQNLNHDAMYWYRQDPGQGLRLIYYSQIVNDFQKGDIAEGYSVSREKKESFPLTVTSAQKNPTAFYLCASSIVTGGEQYFGPGTRLTVT.

Remarks on this clone: The sequenced fragment ends 3 residues before the CDR3 boundary, so the rest is inferred from the germline J gene. The rearrangement links TRBV7-6 to TRBJ2-5, with TRBD2 matching 8 bases. The CDR3 extends over 15 amino acids. V shed 3 bases and J 5 bases; nucleotides not matched to a gene: 8. The germline CDR1 and CDR2 sequences are SGHVS and FNYEAQ. The part of the CDR3 DNA that was read is TGTGCCAGCAGCTTGTCTCCGGGACTAGGGGAGACC. Residues: CASSLSPGLGET. The full CDR3 sequence reads CASSLSPGLGETQYF. Full variable domain (outside the CDR3, taken from reference TRBV7-6 and TRBJ2-5): GAGVSQSPRYKVTKRGQDVALRCDPISGHVSLYWYRQALGQGPEFLTYFNYEAQQDKSGLPNDRFSAERPEGSISTLTIQRTEQRDSAMYRCASSLSPGLGETQYFGPGTRLLVL.

About this clone itself: The read gets to within 3 residues of the CDR3 end, and the germline J gene fills in the rest. The V and J genes are TRBV2 and TRBJ2-1; 8 positions agree with TRBD1. Germline assignment: CDR1 SNHLY and CDR2 FYNNEI. The junction had 2 bases not matched to a gene; V was cut back by 2 bases and J by 5 bases. The CDR3 contains 14 residues. The sequenced part of the CDR3 DNA is TGTGCCAGCAGTGAACAGGGGGCCCACAATGAG. Protein: CASSEQGAHNE. In full, the CDR3 reads CASSEQGAHNEQFF.

CDR3 loop: CASSLWGGYNEQFF. CDR3 DNA (partial): TGTGCCAGCAGCTTATGGGGGGGTTACAATGAG. J is TRBJ2-1 and V is TRBV7-6, with 7 nucleotides matching TRBD2. The read terminates 3 residues ahead of where the CDR3 ends, so the germline J gene completes it. V dropped 2 bases and J dropped 4; count of bases not matched to a gene: 2. In germline, CDR1 is SGHVS, CDR2 FNYEAQ. The CDR3 covers 14 residues.

This clone counts as medium-sized by frequency. The sequenced fragment ends 3 residues before the CDR3 boundary, so the rest is inferred from the germline J gene. J is TRBJ2-2 and V is TRBV12-3 or TRBV12-4; 10 bases fit TRBD1. V lost 6 bases and J lost 8; bases outside the gene matches: 6. This CDR3 has 14 amino acids. Incomplete CDR3 DNA: TGTGCCAGCAGCCGGGACAGGGGCGTAGGGGAG. Encoded protein: CASSRDRGVGE. The entire CDR3 reads CASSRDRGVGELFF.

Comments on this clone: The read ends 3 residues shy of where the CDR3 ends; the end is completed using the germline J gene. The rearrangement uses TRBV5-1 and TRBJ2-5, with 8 bases identical to TRBD1. V trimming: 3 bases; J trimming: 2 bases; junction bases outside the gene matches: 6. Germline CDR1 and CDR2: SGHRS and YFSETQ. CDR3 length: 15 amino acids. The sequenced part of the CDR3 DNA is TGCGCCAGCAGCTCCCAGGGGGCGTATCAAGAGACC. Its translation: CASSSQGAYQET. The whole CDR3 is CASSSQGAYQETQYF. Full variable domain (remainder filled in from reference TRBV5-1 and TRBJ2-5): KAGVTQTPRYLIKTRGQQVTLSCSPISGHRSVSWYQQTPGQGLQFLFEYFSETQRNKGNFPGRFSGRQFSNSRSEMNVSTLELGDSALYLCASSSQGAYQETQYFGPGTRLLVL.

To note about this clone: The observed sequence ends 3 residues before the CDR3 terminus, with the missing tail filled in from the germline J gene. This chain connects TRBV24-1 to TRBJ2-7; 10 bases match TRBD2. Looked up from germline, CDR1 is KGHDR and CDR2 is SFDVKD. The CDR3 length is 13 residues. J lost 3 bases, V lost 7 bases, and 2 bases had no gene match. Partial CDR3 DNA: TGTGCCACCAGGGGGACTAGCGACTACGAG. Its translation is CATRGTSDYE. The whole CDR3 reads CATRGTSDYEQYF.

As concerns this clone: The junction departs from germline at one end; a sequencing error may be responsible. The CDR3 is cut off 3 residues early in the read; its end comes from the germline J gene. This chain links TRBV19 with TRBJ2-4, with no clear D. Germline V CDR1 and CDR2: LNHDA, SQIVND (reference sequence). There are 13 residues in the CDR3. CDR3 protein: CVSSPTGKNIQYF. CDR3 bases read: TGTGTCAGTTCACCGACGGGTAAAAACATT.

Notes on this clone: The CDR3 is cut off 3 residues early in the read; its end comes from the germline J gene. The chain recombines TRBV4-1 with TRBJ2-6, with D perhaps TRBD2 (6 bases). The CDR3 consists of 16 residues. Germline V lookup: CDR1 MGHRA, CDR2 YSYEKL. With 3 bases removed from V and 4 bases from J, the gap between germline ends came to 13 bases. The CDR3 sequence: CASSHGTVSGANVLTF. The DNA read from the CDR3 is TGCGCCAGCAGCCATGGGACTGTCTCGGGGGCCAACGTC.

A note on this clone: The read stops 3 residues short of the end of the CDR3; the missing end is completed from the germline J gene. This chain uses TRBV20-1 with TRBJ2-7; possible D gene TRBD1, 6 bases. Looked up from germline, CDR1 is DFQATT and CDR2 is SNEGSKA (reference sequence). This CDR3 is 14 amino acids long. V dropped 3 bases and J dropped 5 bases, with 17 bases sitting between them. CDR3 sequence reads: CSASPTGPYDEQYF. Partial CDR3 DNA: TGCAGTGCTAGCCCTACAGGGCCCTACGACGAG.

A note on this clone: The sequenced fragment ends 3 residues before the CDR3 boundary, so the rest is inferred from the germline J gene. The rearrangement uses TRBV19 and TRBJ1-2; D possibly corresponds to TRBD1 (5 bases). Trimming shortened V by 1 base and J by 4 bases, and 16 bases separated the two germline ends. CDR1 is LNHDA and CDR2 is SQIVND in the germline V gene (reference sequence). The CDR3 is 16 amino acids. CDR3 in amino acids: CASSIGASGGPYGYTF. The covered CDR3 bases are TGTGCCAGTAGTATAGGGGCCTCGGGGGGTCCCTATGGC.

About this clone: The read ends 3 residues shy of where the CDR3 ends; the end is completed using the germline J gene. The chain combines TRBV19 with TRBJ1-1, with a tentative D call TRBD1 (5 bases). Germline loops: CDR1 LNHDA, CDR2 SQIVND (reference sequence). The CDR3 spans 14 residues. Trimming left V 8 bases short and J 5 bases short, with 18 bases between. CDR3 DNA (partial): TGTGCCAGTGATTTGGGGGGGGAAAGAACTGAA. Residues: CASDLGGERTE. The full-length CDR3 reads as CASDLGGERTEAFF.

In the case of this clone: The read stops 3 residues short of the end of the CDR3; the missing end is completed from the germline J gene. The chain has TRBV5-4 and TRBJ1-1; 8 nucleotides align to TRBD1. V lost 5 bases to trimming and J lost 1 base; unmatched junction nucleotides: 10. The CDR3 is 16 amino acids. Germline values: CDR1 SGHNT, CDR2 YYREEE (reference sequence). The DNA read from the CDR3 is TGTGCCAGCAGGAGAAGTTCCGGGACAGGGAACACTGAA. Its translation: CASRRSSGTGNTE. The entire CDR3 protein is CASRRSSGTGNTEAFF.

Turning to this clone: The read stops 3 residues short of the end of the CDR3; the missing end is completed from the germline J gene. V is TRBV6-1 and J is TRBJ1-2; 7 bases line up with TRBD1. The length of the CDR3 is 13 residues. After removal of 6 bases from V and 5 bases from J, the junction contained 6 bases not matched to a gene. Germline CDR1 and CDR2: MNHNS and SASEGT. The covered CDR3 bases are TGTGCCAGCAGGGAAACAGGGGTGTATGGC. This gives the protein CASRETGVYG. The entire CDR3 protein is CASRETGVYGYTF.